This passage covers 28 T cell receptor beta chains from one sample sequenced in a study of blood T cell repertoires in COVID-19. This table comes from immunoSEQ multiplex PCR, and its TCRdb copy is limited to in-frame clones, with some not included. The data contain more than 95,000 clones, over 75% of them singletons. The sequencing sample was made of peripheral blood. These receptors were collected from a human donor in a cohort sampled during active or convalescent COVID-19.

The J gene is TRBJ2-2, the V gene TRBV7-3, with D tentatively TRBD2 (6 bases). CDR1 and CDR2 from the germline V gene are SGHTA and FQGTGA. CDR3 length: 16 residues. Deletions cut 1 base from V and 3 bases from J, with 12 bases between. The CDR3 bases are TGTGCCAGCAGCTTAATCCGCGGGGCGGACACCGGGGAGCTGTTTTTT. Translation gives CASSLIRGADTGELFF.

V is TRBV9 and J is TRBJ1-1; 8 bases align to TRBD1. Looked up from germline, CDR1 is SGDLS and CDR2 is YYNGEE. After removal of 0 bases from V and 3 bases from J, the junction contained 7 bases not matched to a gene. CDR3 size: 16 residues. Here the CDR3 reads CASSVAPGQGDTEAFF. The DNA for the CDR3 is TGTGCCAGCAGCGTAGCTCCCGGACAGGGAGACACTGAAGCTTTCTTT.

The genes are TRBV15 and TRBJ2-1; D uncertain. CDR3 size: 14 residues. The V gene's germline CDR1 is LNHNV and CDR2 YYDKDF (reference sequence). The V end lost 5 bases, the J end lost 0 bases, and 8 bases lay between the germline ends. The CDR3 bases are TGTGCCACCAGCCCGTGGAGCTCCTACAATGAGCAGTTCTTC. It yields the protein CATSPWSSYNEQFF.

This chain connects TRBV19 to TRBJ2-7; weak D call: TRBD2 (5 bases). V was trimmed by 3 bases and J by 0 bases, leaving 9 bases between them. Germline CDR1 and CDR2: LNHDA and SQIVND (reference sequence). The CDR3 loop spans 14 amino acids. CDR3 DNA: TGTGCCAGTAGTATGAGGGCAGCCTCCTACGAGCAGTACTTC. Translating it yields CASSMRAASYEQYF.

This clone was detected only once. Distinct nucleotide sequences in the sample also encode this CDR3. This sequence joins TRBV5-1 and TRBJ2-5, with a tentative D call TRBD1 (6 bases). The germline gives CDR1 SGHRS, CDR2 YFSETQ. With 1 base removed from V and 1 base from J, the gap between germline ends came to 8 bases. The CDR3 has 14 residues. The CDR3 region is CASSLTGIQETQYF. The CDR3, as DNA: TGCGCCAGCAGCTTGACAGGGATCCAAGAGACCCAGTACTTC.

This chain uses TRBV27 with TRBJ1-6; 7 nucleotides match TRBD1. The CDR3 loop spans 14 amino acids. Per germline, CDR1 MNHEY and CDR2 SMNVEV (reference sequence). V shed 6 bases, J shed 10 bases, and the junction held 9 bases outside the gene matches. DNA of the CDR3: TGTGCCAGCAGAACAGGGGACTCTAACTCACCCCTCCACTTT. It codes for CASRTGDSNSPLHF.

The rearrangement joins TRBV5-5 to TRBJ1-2; 7 nucleotides agree with TRBD1. The trim removed 0 bases at V and 7 bases at J, leaving 9 bases unmatched. CDR1 is SGHKS and CDR2 is YYEKEE in the germline V gene (reference sequence). This CDR3 spans 15 amino acids. The CDR3 region is CASSLEGGSPLGYTF. As DNA, the CDR3 is TGTGCCAGCAGCTTGGAAGGGGGCAGCCCACTTGGCTACACCTTC.

The chain is built from TRBV7-9 and TRBJ1-3, with D hard to call. Germline V gives CDR1 SEHNR, CDR2 FQNEAQ (reference sequence). The CDR3 totals 16 residues. The V gene lost 2 bases and the J gene lost 0 bases, with 11 bases spanning the gap. The CDR3 here is CASSLRVSLSGNTIYF. The CDR3 DNA reads TGTGCCAGCAGCTTACGAGTGAGCCTCTCTGGAAACACCATATATTTT.

This rearrangement joins TRBV18 to TRBJ2-1; 7 nucleotides line up with TRBD1. The CDR3 covers 14 residues. Unmatched junction bases numbered 1, after V lost 0 bases and J lost 5 bases. Germline V gene lookup returns CDR1 KGHSH and CDR2 LQKENI. CDR3: CASSPPGTDNEQFF. CDR3 sequence (DNA): TGTGCCAGCTCACCACCCGGGACAGACAATGAGCAGTTCTTC.

The rearrangement joins TRBV4-2 to TRBJ1-4, with a tentative D call TRBD1 (5 bases). The germline V gene has CDR1 LGHNA and CDR2 YNFKEQ. The CDR3 spans 17 residues. Trimming stripped 0 bases from V and 6 bases from J, with 17 bases between. The CDR3 DNA reads as TGTGCCAGCAGCCAAGAAGGGCGGGGGAACGAATATGAAAAACTGTTTTTT. The encoded protein is CASSQEGRGNEYEKLFF.

Of note for this clone: This sample includes further DNA sequences coding for the same CDR3. The chain employs TRBV7-9 and TRBJ1-1; D unclear. The CDR3 totals 14 residues. Germline CDR1 reads SEHNR; CDR2 reads FQNEAQ (reference sequence). The ends were cut back, 0 bases at V and 5 bases at J, with 10 bases in the middle. CDR3 residues: CASSLALGRTEAFF. The CDR3 DNA reads as TGTGCCAGCAGCTTAGCGTTAGGGAGGACTGAAGCTTTCTTT.

This chain connects TRBV5-1 to TRBJ2-7, with 12 bases identical to TRBD1. Germline loops: CDR1 SGHRS, CDR2 YFSETQ. CDR3 size: 15 residues. Germline trimming cut 2 bases from V and 3 bases from J; bases unmatched to any gene: 3. The chain's CDR3 is CASSFGTGGYYEQYF. The CDR3 coding sequence is TGCGCCAGCAGCTTCGGGACAGGGGGCTACTACGAGCAGTACTTC. Based on the CDR3 plus reference TRBV5-1 and TRBJ2-7, the full variable domain is KAGVTQTPRYLIKTRGQQVTLSCSPISGHRSVSWYQQTPGQGLQFLFEYFSETQRNKGNFPGRFSGRQFSNSRSEMNVSTLELGDSALYLCASSFGTGGYYEQYFGPGTRLTVT.

This clone was seen a few times. J is TRBJ1-5 and V is TRBV20-1, with D uncertain. CDR3 length: 15 residues. Trimming took off 3 bases at V and 0 bases at J, with 12 bases between the two ends. Germline V gene data show CDR1 as DFQATT and CDR2 as SNEGSKA (reference sequence). The CDR3, as DNA: TGCAGTGCTAGTGGGGTAGCGTATAGCAATCAGCCCCAGCATTTT. The encoded protein is CSASGVAYSNQPQHF.

The CDR3: CASSYTPGQGGYF. DNA of the CDR3: TGTGCCAGCAGTTACACGCCGGGACAGGGTGGCTACTTC. The genes are TRBV6-5 and TRBJ2-7, with TRBD1 matching over 9 bases. Germline V gene data show CDR1 as MNHEY and CDR2 as SVGAGI. The CDR3 consists of 13 residues. V dropped 2 bases and J dropped 13; count of bases not matched to a gene: 9.

This clone was seen once. The chain recombines TRBV4-1 with TRBJ1-4, with a tentative D call TRBD1 (5 bases). The CDR3 extends over 16 amino acids. Per germline, CDR1 MGHRA and CDR2 YSYEKL. V lost 0 bases to trimming and J lost 10 bases, with 18 bases between them. Written as DNA, the CDR3 is TGCGCCAGCAGCCAAGATGTGTCCCGGGGGATTGTAAAACTGTTTTTT. Translation: CASSQDVSRGIVKLFF.

This rearrangement joins TRBV30 to TRBJ1-6, with D unresolved. The CDR3 totals 13 residues. The germline V gene encodes CDR1 GTSNPN and CDR2 SVGIG (reference sequence). Trimming cost V 5 bases and J 0 bases, with 5 bases left between them. The CDR3: CAWRVSYNSPLHF. CDR3 bases: TGTGCCTGGCGGGTCTCCTATAATTCACCCCTCCACTTT.

The V gene is TRBV5-5, the J gene TRBJ1-1; D uncertain. Germline CDR1 SGHKS, CDR2 YYEKEE (reference sequence). V was trimmed by 4 bases and J by 1 base, leaving 14 bases between them. The CDR3 has 15 amino acids. CDR3 sequence: CASSTAGSTNTEAFF. The CDR3 DNA reads TGTGCCAGCAGCACCGCCGGGAGTACGAACACTGAAGCTTTCTTT.

Turning to this clone: An end of the junction does not agree with germline; a read error may underlie this. This sequence joins TRBV4-1 and TRBJ2-1; 9 positions match TRBD1. The CDR3 spans 18 residues. Looked up from germline, CDR1 is MGHRA and CDR2 is YSYEKL. The CDR3 DNA sequence: TGCGCCAGCAGTCAAGATGTATTGAGGACAGGGGCCTACAATGAGCAGTTCTTC. The encoded protein is CASSQDVLRTGAYNEQFF.

On this clone itself: The germline gene is not matched at one end of the junction; a read error may be the cause. The chain carries TRBV7-7 and TRBJ2-1; 8 nucleotides match TRBD1. Germline values: CDR1 SSHAT, CDR2 FNYEAQ (reference sequence). The CDR3 extends over 14 amino acids. The CDR3 DNA reads TGTGCTAGCAGTTCGGACAGGGATAACAATGAGCAGTTCTTC. This translates into CASSSDRDNNEQFF.

The chain is built from TRBV7-8 and TRBJ1-1; TRBD1 aligns across 8 bases. CDR3 size: 15 residues. From germline, CDR1 is SGHVS and CDR2 FQNEAQ. V shed 4 bases, J shed 5 bases, and the junction held 9 bases outside the gene matches. The CDR3 region is CASSSRDRLITEAFF. The CDR3 DNA reads TGTGCCAGCAGCTCCCGGGACAGGTTGATTACTGAAGCTTTCTTT. Together with reference TRBV7-8 and TRBJ1-1, the CDR3 gives the full variable domain: GAGVSQSPRYKVAKRGQDVALRCDPISGHVSLFWYQQALGQGPEFLTYFQNEAQLDKSGLPSDRFFAERPEGSVSTLKIQRTQQEDSAVYLCASSSRDRLITEAFFGQGTRLTVV.

The chain carries TRBV29-1 and TRBJ2-2; 7 positions match TRBD2. The CDR3 is made up of 14 amino acids. Germline V gene sequence: CDR1 SQVTM, CDR2 ANQGSEA. Trimming took 4 bases from V and 0 from J; bases not matched to a gene: 2. CDR3 bases: TGCAGCGTTGGGGGACTAACGAACACCGGGGAGCTGTTTTTT. This codes for CSVGGLTNTGELFF.

This chain links TRBV11-2 with TRBJ1-6, with 7 bases lining up with TRBD1. V trimming: 5 bases; J trimming: 6 bases; junction bases outside the gene matches: 7. Germline CDR1 is SGHAT and CDR2 is FQNNGV. There are 15 residues in the CDR3. CDR3 DNA sequence: TGTGCCAGCAGCAACCGACAGGGAACTAATTCACCCCTCCACTTT. Residues: CASSNRQGTNSPLHF.

This clone showed up many times. The chain recombines TRBV27 with TRBJ2-7; tentative D call: TRBD1 (6 bases). The CDR3 has 14 amino acids. V gave up 6 bases and J gave up 2 bases, with 14 bases separating them. The V gene's germline CDR1 is MNHEY and CDR2 SMNVEV (reference sequence). CDR3 in amino acids: CASSIQGRAYEQYF. The DNA for the CDR3 is TGTGCCAGCAGCATACAGGGTCGAGCCTACGAGCAGTACTTC.

This clone has just one count. The chain couples TRBV6-5 to TRBJ1-1, with D possibly TRBD1 on 5 matching bases. Germline loops: CDR1 MNHEY, CDR2 SVGAGI. Trimming left V 4 bases short and J 5 bases short, with 20 bases between. This CDR3 contains 16 residues. This CDR3 is CASSWAGPFGGTEAFF. The CDR3 DNA sequence: TGTGCCAGCAGTTGGGCAGGTCCCTTCGGGGGAACTGAAGCTTTCTTT.

The genes are TRBV30 and TRBJ1-1, with a tentative D call TRBD1 (5 bases). Germline V gives CDR1 GTSNPN, CDR2 SVGIG (reference sequence). The V end was cut by 3 bases, the J end by 4 bases, with 15 bases between. This CDR3 spans 14 amino acids. DNA for the CDR3: TGTGCCTGGAGGGACTATCGGAGGGGCACTGAAGCTTTCTTT. It specifies CAWRDYRRGTEAFF.

This clone was seen only once. The chain has TRBV7-6 and TRBJ2-3; 11 bases match TRBD2. The CDR3 extends over 16 amino acids. Germline lookup yields CDR1 SGHVS and CDR2 FNYEAQ. With 0 bases clipped from V and 1 base from J, the junction kept 0 bases outside the gene matches. The CDR3 DNA reads TGTGCCAGCAGCTTAGCACTAGCGGGGGGCACAGATACGCAGTATTTT. Its translation: CASSLALAGGTDTQYF.

The chain recombines TRBV28 with TRBJ1-6; D ambiguous. Germline CDR1 and CDR2: MDHEN and SYDVKM. This CDR3 spans 12 amino acids. Trimming pared 3 bases from V and 11 bases from J, leaving 8 bases between. CDR3 sequence (DNA): TGTGCCAGCAGTTTGAGTCGAACACCCCTCCACTTT. It specifies CASSLSRTPLHF.

The rearrangement uses TRBV30 and TRBJ1-2; no reliable D call. V was shortened by 0 bases and J by 4 bases, with 6 bases between the two germline ends. The germline V gene encodes CDR1 GTSNPN and CDR2 SVGIG (reference sequence). The length of the CDR3 is 12 residues. DNA of the CDR3: TGTGCCTGGAGTGTACAAGTCTATGGCTACACCTTC. Its translation is CAWSVQVYGYTF.